This T cell receptor (beta chain) appears in the sequencing data of a study of post-analysis software for immune sequencing data. Whole-study results and caveats: Normalized Chao1 diversity was significantly reduced in patients versus controls. The authors found that F measure strongly co-clustered same-batch samples. Higher frequency in patients than in controls was seen for several TRBV segments, with TRBV5-6, TRBV5-1 and TRBV20-1 among them.

As regards this clonotype: What it binds is not known.

cDNA libraries of TCR beta carried unique molecular identifiers. The yield from roughly 1 to 10 million T cells was some 500,000 cDNA molecules in total. Each CDR3 protein is one row after TCRdb ran MiXCR on the PCR reads. Of 170,000 or so distinct CDR3 sequences listed, around 30% are singletons. CDR3 length equals 14 residues. Per germline, CDR1 MNHEY and CDR2 SMNVEV (reference sequence). V gave up 0 bases and J gave up 0 bases, with 5 bases separating them. The chain recombines TRBV27 with TRBJ1-2; D is unclear. Sequencing was performed on blood. The sequence derives from a girl under 18 with multiple sclerosis. CDR3 bases: TGTGCCAGCAGTTTATCCACCGCTAACTATGGCTACACCTTC. Residues: CASSLSTANYGYTF.